The TCR beta chain under discussion was sequenced for a study of T cells in Graves' hyperthyroidism and ophthalmopathy. The wider study: Sampling of peripheral blood happened at initial diagnosis, prior to any treatment.

Used for diagnoses were clinical symptoms, serum thyroxine and TRAb, thyroid ultrasound and orbital computed tomography. RNA transcripts were the template for amplifying TCR beta CDR3 regions. HTBI primers were used for first-round RT-PCR of the TCR CDR3. TCRdb redid the calling of the multiplex PCR reads with MiXCR, one entry per CDR3 protein. The repertoire consists of about 510,000 distinct CDR3 sequences, with 11% to 15% occurring once and the leading ten covering over 11%. The CDR3 consists of 14 residues. Trimming took 3 bases from V and 4 from J; bases not matched to a gene: 6. CDR1 and CDR2 (germline): MNHEY, SMNVEV (reference sequence). The study's findings and limits: Ophthalmopathy was predicted by the model a median of roughly 6.6 months ahead of onset.

In its sample, this clonotype was seen many times. Its antigen is undetermined. This clonotype was obtained from a woman aged 40 to 50 with Graves' hyperthyroidism. The specimen was blood. The chain uses TRBV27 and TRBJ2-7; 7 bases match TRBD1. The CDR3, as DNA: TGTGCCAGCAGTTTCCCGGACAGGCTGTACGAGCAGTACTTC. Its translation: CASSFPDRLYEQYF.